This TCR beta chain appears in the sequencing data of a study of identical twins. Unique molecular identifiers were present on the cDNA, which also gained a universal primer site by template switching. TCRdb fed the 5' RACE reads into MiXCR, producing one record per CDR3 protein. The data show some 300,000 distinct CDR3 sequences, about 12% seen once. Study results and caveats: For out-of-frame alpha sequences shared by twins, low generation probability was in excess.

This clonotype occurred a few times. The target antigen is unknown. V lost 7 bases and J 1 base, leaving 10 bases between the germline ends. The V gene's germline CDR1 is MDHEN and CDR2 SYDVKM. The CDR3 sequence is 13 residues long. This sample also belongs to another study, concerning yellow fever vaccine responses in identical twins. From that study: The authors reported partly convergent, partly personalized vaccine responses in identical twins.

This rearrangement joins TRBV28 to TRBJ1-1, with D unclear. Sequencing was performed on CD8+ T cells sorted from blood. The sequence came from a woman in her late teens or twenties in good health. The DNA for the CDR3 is TGTGCCAGCACCTACGTGGAGAACACTGAAGCTTTCTTT. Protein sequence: CASTYVENTEAFF.